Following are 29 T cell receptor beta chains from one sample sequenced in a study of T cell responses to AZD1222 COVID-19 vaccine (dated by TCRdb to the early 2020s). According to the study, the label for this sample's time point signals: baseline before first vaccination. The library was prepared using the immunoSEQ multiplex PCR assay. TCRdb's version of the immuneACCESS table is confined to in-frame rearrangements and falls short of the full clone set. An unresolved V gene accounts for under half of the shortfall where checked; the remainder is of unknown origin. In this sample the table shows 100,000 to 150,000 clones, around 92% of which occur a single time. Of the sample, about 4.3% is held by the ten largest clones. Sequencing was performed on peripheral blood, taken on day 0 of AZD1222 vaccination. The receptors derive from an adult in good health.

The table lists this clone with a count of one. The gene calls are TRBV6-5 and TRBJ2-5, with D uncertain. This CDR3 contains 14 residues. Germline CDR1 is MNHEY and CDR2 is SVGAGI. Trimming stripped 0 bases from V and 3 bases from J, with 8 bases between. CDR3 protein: CASSYSSAEETQYF. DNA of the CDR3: TGTGCCAGCAGTTACTCAAGCGCCGAAGAGACCCAGTACTTC.

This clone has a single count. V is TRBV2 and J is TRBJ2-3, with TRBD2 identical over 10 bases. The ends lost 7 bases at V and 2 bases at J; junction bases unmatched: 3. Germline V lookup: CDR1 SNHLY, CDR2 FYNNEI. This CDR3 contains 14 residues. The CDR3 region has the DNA TGTGCCAGCAAGCTAGCGGGGGACACAGATACGCAGTATTTT. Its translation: CASKLAGDTDTQYF. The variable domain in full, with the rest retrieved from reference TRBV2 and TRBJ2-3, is EPEVTQTPSHQVTQMGQEVILRCVPISNHLYFYWYRQILGQKVEFLVSFYNNEISEKSEIFDDQFSVERPDGSNFTLKIRSTKLEDSAMYFCASKLAGDTDTQYFGPGTRLTVL.

In DNA form, the CDR3 reads TGTGCCAGCAGCCCGCCGCCCGGGACAGGGGTACCAGCTTTCTTT. Translation: CASSPPPGTGVPAFF. The rearrangement uses TRBV28 and TRBJ1-1; the match to TRBD1 covers 10 bases. J gave up 10 bases and V 6 bases, and 14 bases lay outside the gene matches. Germline CDR1 and CDR2: MDHEN and SYDVKM. This CDR3 comprises 15 residues.

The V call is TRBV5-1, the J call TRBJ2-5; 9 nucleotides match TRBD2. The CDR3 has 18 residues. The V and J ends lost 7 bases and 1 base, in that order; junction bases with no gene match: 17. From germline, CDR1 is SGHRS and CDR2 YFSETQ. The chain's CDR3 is CASFRAGGRAGPQETQYF. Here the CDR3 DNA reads TGCGCCAGCTTCCGTGCGGGAGGGAGGGCCGGACCCCAAGAGACCCAGTACTTC.

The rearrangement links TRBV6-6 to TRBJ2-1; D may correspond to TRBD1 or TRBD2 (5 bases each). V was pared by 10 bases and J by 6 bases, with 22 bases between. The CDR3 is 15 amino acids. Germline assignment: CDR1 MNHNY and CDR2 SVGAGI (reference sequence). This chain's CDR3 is CATLRLRDGTNEQFF. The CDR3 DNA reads TGTGCCACCCTTCGCCTCCGGGACGGCACCAATGAGCAGTTCTTC.

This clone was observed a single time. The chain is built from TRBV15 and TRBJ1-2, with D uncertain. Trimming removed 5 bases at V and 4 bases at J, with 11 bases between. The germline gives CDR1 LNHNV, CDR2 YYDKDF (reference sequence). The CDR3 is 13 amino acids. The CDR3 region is CATSVDRVYGYTF. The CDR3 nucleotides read TGTGCCACCAGCGTAGACCGCGTCTATGGCTACACCTTC.

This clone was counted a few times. The CDR3 protein is CASSQSRALSNSPLHF. The DNA of the CDR3 is TGTGCCAGCAGCCAAAGCCGAGCCTTATCTAATTCACCCCTCCACTTT. The V call is TRBV13, the J call TRBJ1-6; no reliable D call. CDR1 and CDR2 (germline): PRHDT, FYEKMQ (reference sequence). This CDR3 is 16 amino acids long. Trimming left V 5 bases short and J 6 bases short, with 17 bases between.

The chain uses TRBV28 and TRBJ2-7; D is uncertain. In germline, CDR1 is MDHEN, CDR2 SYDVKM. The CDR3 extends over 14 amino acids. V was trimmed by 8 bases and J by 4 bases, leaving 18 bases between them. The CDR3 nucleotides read TGTGCCAGCGGCGCGACCCACCCCCCATACGAGCAGTACTTC. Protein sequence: CASGATHPPYEQYF.

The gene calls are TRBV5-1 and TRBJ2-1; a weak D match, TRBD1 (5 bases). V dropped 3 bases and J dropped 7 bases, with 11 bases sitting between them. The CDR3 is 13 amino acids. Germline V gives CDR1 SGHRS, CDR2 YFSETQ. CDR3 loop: CASSSDSRNEQFF. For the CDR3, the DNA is TGCGCCAGCAGCTCTGACAGCCGGAATGAGCAGTTCTTC.

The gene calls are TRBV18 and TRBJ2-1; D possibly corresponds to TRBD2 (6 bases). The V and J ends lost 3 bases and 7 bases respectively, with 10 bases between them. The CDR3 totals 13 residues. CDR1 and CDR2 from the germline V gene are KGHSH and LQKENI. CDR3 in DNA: TGTGCCAGCTCACCGGCACGGGAGAATGAGCAGTTCTTC. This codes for CASSPARENEQFF.

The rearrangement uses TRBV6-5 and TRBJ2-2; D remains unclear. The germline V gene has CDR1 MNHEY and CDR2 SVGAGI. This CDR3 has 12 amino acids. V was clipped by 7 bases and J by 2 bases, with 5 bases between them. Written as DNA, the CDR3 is TGTGCCAGCACAGATAACACCGGGGAGCTGTTTTTT. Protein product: CASTDNTGELFF.

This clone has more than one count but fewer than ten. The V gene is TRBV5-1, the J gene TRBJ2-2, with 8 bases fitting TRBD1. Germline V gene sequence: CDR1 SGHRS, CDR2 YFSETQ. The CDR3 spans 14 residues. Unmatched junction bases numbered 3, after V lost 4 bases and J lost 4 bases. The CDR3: CASSDTGGTGELFF. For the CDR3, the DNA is TGCGCCAGCAGCGACACAGGGGGCACCGGGGAGCTGTTTTTT.

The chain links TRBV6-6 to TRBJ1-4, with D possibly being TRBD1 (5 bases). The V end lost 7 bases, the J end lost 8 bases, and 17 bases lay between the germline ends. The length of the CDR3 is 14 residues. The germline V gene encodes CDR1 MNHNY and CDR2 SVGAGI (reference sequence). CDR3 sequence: CASMNSGSNEKLFF. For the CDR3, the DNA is TGTGCCAGCATGAATTCAGGGAGTAACGAAAAACTGTTTTTT.

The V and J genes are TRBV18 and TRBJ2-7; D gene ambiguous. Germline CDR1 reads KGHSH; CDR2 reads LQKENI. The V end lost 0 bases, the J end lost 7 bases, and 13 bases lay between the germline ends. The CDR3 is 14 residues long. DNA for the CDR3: TGTGCCAGCTCACCACCGGCGAAGGGTGGTGAGCAGTACTTC. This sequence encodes CASSPPAKGGEQYF.

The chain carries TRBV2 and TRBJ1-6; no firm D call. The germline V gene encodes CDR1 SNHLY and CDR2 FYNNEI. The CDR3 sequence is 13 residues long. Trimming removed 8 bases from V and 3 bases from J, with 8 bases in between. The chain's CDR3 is CASCYSYNSPLHF. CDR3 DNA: TGTGCCAGCTGTTATAGCTATAATTCACCCCTCCACTTT.

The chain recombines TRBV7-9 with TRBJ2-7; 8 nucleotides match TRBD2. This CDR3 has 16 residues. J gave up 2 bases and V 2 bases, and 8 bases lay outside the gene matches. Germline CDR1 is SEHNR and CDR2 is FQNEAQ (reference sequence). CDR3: CASSLTYSGAAYEQYF. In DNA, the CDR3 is TGTGCCAGCAGCTTAACTTATAGCGGGGCGGCCTACGAGCAGTACTTC.

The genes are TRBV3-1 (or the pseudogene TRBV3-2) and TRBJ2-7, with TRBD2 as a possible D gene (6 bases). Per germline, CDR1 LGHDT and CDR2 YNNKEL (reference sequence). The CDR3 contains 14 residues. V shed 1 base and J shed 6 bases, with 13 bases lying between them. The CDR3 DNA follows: TGTGCCAGCAGCCAAGGATCCCAGGGAGGCGAGCAGTACTTC. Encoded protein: CASSQGSQGGEQYF.

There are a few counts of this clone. CDR3 in amino acids: CAWSAGTNEKLFF. Written as DNA, the CDR3 is TGTGCCTGGAGTGCAGGGACTAATGAAAAACTGTTTTTT. The rearrangement uses TRBV30 and TRBJ1-4, with a weak D call TRBD1 (5 bases). The CDR3 spans 13 residues. Per germline, CDR1 GTSNPN and CDR2 SVGIG (reference sequence). Deletions cut 1 base from V and 2 bases from J, with 5 bases between.

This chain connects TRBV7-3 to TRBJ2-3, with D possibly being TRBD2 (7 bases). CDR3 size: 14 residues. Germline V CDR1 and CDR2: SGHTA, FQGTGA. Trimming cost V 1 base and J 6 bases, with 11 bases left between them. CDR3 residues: CASSLSGGGDTQYF. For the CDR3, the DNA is TGTGCCAGCAGCTTAAGCGGGGGCGGGGATACGCAGTATTTT.

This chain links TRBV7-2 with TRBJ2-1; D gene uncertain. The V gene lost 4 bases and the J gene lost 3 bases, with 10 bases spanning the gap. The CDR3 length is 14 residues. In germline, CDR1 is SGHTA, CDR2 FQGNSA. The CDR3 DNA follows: TGTGCCAGCAGCTACCTAACTATCTACAATGAGCAGTTCTTC. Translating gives CASSYLTIYNEQFF.

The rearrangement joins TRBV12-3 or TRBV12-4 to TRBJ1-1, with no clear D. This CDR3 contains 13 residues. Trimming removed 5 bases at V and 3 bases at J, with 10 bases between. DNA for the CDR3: TGTGCCAGCAGTCCGCGGCGCGACACTGAAGCTTTCTTT. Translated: CASSPRRDTEAFF.

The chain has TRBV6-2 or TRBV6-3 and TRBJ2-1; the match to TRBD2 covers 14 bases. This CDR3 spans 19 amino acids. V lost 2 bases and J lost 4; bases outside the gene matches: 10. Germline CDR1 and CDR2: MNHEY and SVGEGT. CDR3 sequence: CASSYTGTSGSRRYNEQFF. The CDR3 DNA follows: TGTGCCAGCAGTTACACGGGGACTAGCGGGAGTAGGCGGTACAATGAGCAGTTCTTC.

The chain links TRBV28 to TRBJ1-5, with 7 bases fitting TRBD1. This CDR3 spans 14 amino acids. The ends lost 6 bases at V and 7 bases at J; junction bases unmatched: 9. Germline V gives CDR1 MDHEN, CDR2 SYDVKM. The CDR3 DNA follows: TGTGCCAGCAGGCATGACAGGGACTTCCAGCCCCAGCATTTT. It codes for CASRHDRDFQPQHF.

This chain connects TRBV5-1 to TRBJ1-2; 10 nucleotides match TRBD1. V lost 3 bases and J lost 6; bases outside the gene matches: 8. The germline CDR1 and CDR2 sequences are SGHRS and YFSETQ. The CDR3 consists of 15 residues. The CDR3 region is CASSSRTGGLDGYTF. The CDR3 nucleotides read TGCGCCAGCAGCTCCCGGACAGGGGGGCTGGATGGCTACACCTTC.

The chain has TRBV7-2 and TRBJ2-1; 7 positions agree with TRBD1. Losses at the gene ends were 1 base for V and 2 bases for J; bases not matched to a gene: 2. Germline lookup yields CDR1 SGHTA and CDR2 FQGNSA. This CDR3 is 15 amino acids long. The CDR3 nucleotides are TGTGCCAGCAGCTTAGAGGGGACAGCCTACAATGAGCAGTTCTTC. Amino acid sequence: CASSLEGTAYNEQFF.

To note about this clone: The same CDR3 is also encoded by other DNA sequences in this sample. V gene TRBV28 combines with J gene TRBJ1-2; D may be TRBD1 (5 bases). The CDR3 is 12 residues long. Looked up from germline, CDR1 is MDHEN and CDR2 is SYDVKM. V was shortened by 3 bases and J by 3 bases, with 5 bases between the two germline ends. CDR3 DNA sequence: TGTGCCAGCAGTTTGGGGCACTATGGCTACACCTTC. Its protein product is CASSLGHYGYTF.

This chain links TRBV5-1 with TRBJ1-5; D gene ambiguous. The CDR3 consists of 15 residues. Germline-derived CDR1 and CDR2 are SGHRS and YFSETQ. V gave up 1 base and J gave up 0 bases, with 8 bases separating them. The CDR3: CASSLYGDSNQPQHF. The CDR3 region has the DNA TGCGCCAGCAGCTTGTACGGAGATAGCAATCAGCCCCAGCATTTT.

The CDR3 bases are TGTGCCAGCAGCCCAGGACTAGCGGGGGGACCCAGGGATACGCAGTATTTT. This translates into CASSPGLAGGPRDTQYF. V and J are TRBV6-2 or TRBV6-3 and TRBJ2-3; 14 positions match TRBD2. The junction had 11 bases not matched to a gene; V was cut back by 6 bases and J by 6 bases. The germline CDR1 and CDR2 sequences are MNHEY and SVGEGT. This CDR3 spans 17 amino acids.

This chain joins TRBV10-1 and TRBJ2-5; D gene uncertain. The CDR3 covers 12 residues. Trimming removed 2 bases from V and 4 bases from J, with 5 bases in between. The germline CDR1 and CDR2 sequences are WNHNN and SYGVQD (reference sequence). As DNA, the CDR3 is TGCGCCAGCAGTGAGACCTTAGAGACCCAGTACTTC. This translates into CASSETLETQYF.